Listed here are 27 T cell receptor beta chains from one sample, sequenced in a study of T-cell memory formation after mild COVID-19. MiXCR was run by TCRdb on the 5' RACE reads, yielding one entry per CDR3 protein. The profile covers 40,000 to 60,000 distinct CDR3 sequences, with around 12% appearing a single time and almost 25% taken by the ten largest. The sample consisted of PBMCs or a T cell subset sorted from them (not recorded which). Receptors were obtained from a man aged 18 to 30 who had mild COVID-19 (a few samples of this study predate the infection). Cell type and time point are not known.

This chain joins TRBV18 and TRBJ2-7, with D perhaps being TRBD1 or TRBD2 (5 bases each). CDR1 is KGHSH, CDR2 LQKENI, per germline. The CDR3 is 15 amino acids. V was clipped by 3 bases and J by 2 bases, with 14 bases between them. The CDR3 reads CASSPATGPTYEQYV. In DNA, the CDR3 is TGTGCCAGCTCACCGGCTACGGGGCCTACCTACGAGCAGTACGTC.

This clonotype showed up many times. CDR3 in DNA: TGTGCCAGCAGTGATTTTTTAGCGACAGATACGCAGTATTTT. This encodes CASSDFLATDTQYF. The chain has TRBV6-2 or TRBV6-3 and TRBJ2-3, with D possibly matching TRBD2 (5 bases). Deletions cut 5 bases from V and 3 bases from J, with 12 bases between. Germline CDR1 is MNHEY and CDR2 is SVGEGT. The CDR3 is 14 residues long.

This clonotype was observed a few times. The genes are TRBV5-4 and TRBJ2-7; unclear D gene. Trimming left V 0 bases short and J 3 bases short, with 13 bases between. This CDR3 comprises 15 residues. Looked up from germline, CDR1 is SGHNT and CDR2 is YYREEE (reference sequence). DNA for the CDR3: TGTGCCAGCAGCTTGGCCGCAGGCGGCCGCTACGAGCAGTACTTC. The encoded protein is CASSLAAGGRYEQYF.

The rearrangement joins TRBV5-6 to TRBJ2-5; D is undetermined. Trimming took off 2 bases at V and 9 bases at J, with 8 bases between the two ends. In germline, CDR1 is SGHDT, CDR2 YYEEEE. The CDR3 has 11 residues. The CDR3 DNA reads TGTGCCAGCAGCTTACTTGAGGCCCAGTACTTC. Its translation: CASSLLEAQYF.

This clonotype was detected many times. The V call is TRBV18, the J call TRBJ2-3; D unresolved. Per the germline V gene, CDR1 is KGHSH and CDR2 is LQKENI. V was shortened by 6 bases and J by 2 bases, with 27 bases between the two germline ends. This CDR3 has 19 amino acids. In DNA, the CDR3 is TGTGCCAGCTCCCCAGATCAGGCCCTTCAGACCGAAGACACAGATACGCAGTATTTT. Translated: CASSPDQALQTEDTDTQYF.

The chain has TRBV5-6 and TRBJ1-2, with a weak D call TRBD1 (6 bases). The CDR3 is made up of 14 amino acids. Trimming pared 3 bases from V and 4 bases from J, leaving 13 bases between. Germline loops: CDR1 SGHDT, CDR2 YYEEEE. The CDR3 nucleotides read TGTGCCAGCAGCTCGAAGGGGGGGAGCTATGGCTACACCTTC. This sequence encodes CASSSKGGSYGYTF.

Only a few counts were recorded for this clonotype. The chain has TRBV7-8 and TRBJ1-1, with unresolved D. The ends were cut back, 6 bases at V and 4 bases at J, with 15 bases in the middle. This CDR3 is 14 amino acids long. CDR1 SGHVS and CDR2 FQNEAQ come from the germline V gene. The CDR3 DNA is TGTGCCAGCAGTTACCGTGCGGGCAGCACTGAAGCTTTCTTT. Translating gives CASSYRAGSTEAFF.

This clonotype was detected ten times or more. The J gene is TRBJ2-3, the V gene TRBV6-2 or TRBV6-3; 10 positions agree with TRBD1. Looked up from germline, CDR1 is MNHEY and CDR2 is SVGEGT. This CDR3 contains 14 residues. Losses at the gene ends were 10 bases for V and 3 bases for J; bases not matched to a gene: 7. The CDR3 bases are TGTGCCACCACGACAGGGGGCATGACAGATACGCAGTATTTT. This translates into CATTTGGMTDTQYF.

This clonotype was observed a few times. The V gene is TRBV20-1, the J gene TRBJ2-3; 8 nucleotides line up with TRBD1. Looked up from germline, CDR1 is DFQATT and CDR2 is SNEGSKA (reference sequence). J gave up 3 bases and V 5 bases, and 1 base lay outside the gene matches. The CDR3 contains 12 residues. The CDR3 protein is CSAGDRTDTQYF. The CDR3 DNA sequence: TGCAGTGCTGGGGACAGGACAGATACGCAGTATTTT.

The sample holds a few counts of this clonotype. The chain employs TRBV4-2 and TRBJ2-1; D is ambiguous. The CDR3 loop spans 15 amino acids. Trimming removed 0 bases from V and 0 bases from J, with 6 bases in between. Germline CDR1 is LGHNA and CDR2 is YNFKEQ. CDR3 sequence (DNA): TGTGCCAGCAGCCAAGATGACGGCTCCTACAATGAGCAGTTCTTC. Translating it yields CASSQDDGSYNEQFF.

This clonotype was counted many times. The V and J genes are TRBV20-1 and TRBJ2-4, with 10 bases aligning to TRBD2. The J segment lost 6 bases and the V segment lost 1 base, leaving 3 bases of the junction unmatched. The CDR3 sequence is 14 residues long. Per germline, CDR1 DFQATT and CDR2 SNEGSKA (reference sequence). The CDR3 reads CSARVRTSGNIQYF. CDR3 in DNA: TGCAGTGCTAGAGTACGGACTAGCGGAAACATTCAGTACTTC.

Ten or more counts support this clonotype. The gene calls are TRBV6-5 and TRBJ2-3, with 14 bases fitting TRBD2. Germline V gene lookup returns CDR1 MNHEY and CDR2 SVGAGI. CDR3 length equals 16 residues. Germline trimming cut 0 bases from V and 5 bases from J; bases unmatched to any gene: 1. CDR3 amino acids: CASSYSGLAGGDTQYF. The CDR3 bases are TGTGCCAGCAGTTACTCCGGACTAGCGGGGGGAGATACGCAGTATTTT.

This clonotype was picked up a small number of times. The rearrangement joins TRBV6-1 to TRBJ1-2; D might be TRBD1 (5 bases). Trimming took off 2 bases at V and 7 bases at J, with 8 bases between the two ends. The V gene's germline CDR1 is MNHNS and CDR2 SASEGT. The CDR3 covers 12 residues. This chain's CDR3 is CASSELRGGYTF. The CDR3 DNA sequence: TGTGCCAGCAGTGAATTGAGGGGTGGCTACACCTTC.

The chain combines TRBV20-1 with TRBJ2-7; 8 nucleotides align to TRBD2. V was clipped by 5 bases and J by 0 bases; unmatched bases: 9. Germline CDR1 reads DFQATT; CDR2 reads SNEGSKA (reference sequence). The CDR3 is 15 amino acids. Here the CDR3 DNA reads TGCAGTGCTGAGAGGCCAGCGGGGGCCTCCTACGAGCAGTACTTC. This sequence encodes CSAERPAGASYEQYF.

This clonotype occurred many times. This chain uses TRBV5-1 with TRBJ2-3; D may be TRBD1 (5 bases). The CDR3 is 14 residues long. Germline CDR1 SGHRS, CDR2 YFSETQ. V lost 1 base and J lost 4, with 10 bases in between. This CDR3 reads CASSLFTGPDTQYF. CDR3 nucleotides: TGCGCCAGCAGCTTGTTCACAGGCCCAGATACGCAGTATTTT.

This clonotype has a handful of counts. CDR3 region: CASSPRDRVGELFF. In nucleotides, the CDR3 is TGTGCCAGCAGCCCCCGGGACAGGGTGGGGGAGCTGTTTTTT. The rearrangement links TRBV7-6 to TRBJ2-2; 9 nucleotides line up with TRBD1. Germline V gene lookup returns CDR1 SGHVS and CDR2 FNYEAQ. This CDR3 contains 14 residues. Trimming at V came to 5 bases and at J to 8 bases, leaving 6 bases not matched to a gene.

The chain has TRBV7-9 and TRBJ2-7; 8 positions agree with TRBD1. Germline lookup yields CDR1 SEHNR and CDR2 FQNEAQ (reference sequence). With V trimmed by 5 bases and J by 8 bases, 11 bases remained unmatched. The CDR3 has 14 amino acids. The CDR3 bases are TGTGCCAGCAGCCCAGGACAGGGAGCCGGAAAGCAGTACTTC. Encoded protein: CASSPGQGAGKQYF.

The V and J genes are TRBV6-1 and TRBJ2-7; the match to TRBD1 covers 7 bases. Germline V gene lookup returns CDR1 MNHNS and CDR2 SASEGT. With V trimmed by 5 bases and J by 3 bases, 4 bases remained unmatched. CDR3 length: 13 amino acids. CDR3 DNA: TGTGCCAGCAGTTGGGACAGCAACTACGAGCAGTACGTC. It yields the protein CASSWDSNYEQYV.

This clonotype was seen a handful of times. V is TRBV7-3 and J is TRBJ1-5; perhaps TRBD1 as D (5 bases). The CDR3 contains 17 residues. In germline, CDR1 is SGHTA, CDR2 FQGTGA. Trimming removed 5 bases at V and 6 bases at J, with 23 bases between. CDR3: CASSPTRDGGLRQPQHF. CDR3 coding DNA: TGTGCCAGCAGCCCCACCCGAGATGGGGGATTGCGTCAGCCCCAGCATTTT.

Ten or more counts support this clonotype. The rearrangement joins TRBV6-4 to TRBJ2-2; 10 nucleotides line up with TRBD2. Trimming removed 4 bases from V and 1 base from J; junction bases left unmatched: 0. Per germline, CDR1 MRHNA and CDR2 SNTAGT. The CDR3 is 15 amino acids. CDR3 loop: CASSGLAGNTGELFF. In nucleotides, the CDR3 is TGTGCCAGCAGTGGACTAGCGGGGAACACCGGGGAGCTGTTTTTT.

This chain links TRBV20-1 with TRBJ2-7, with 8 bases fitting TRBD1. Trimming at V came to 3 bases and at J to 2 bases, leaving 9 bases not matched to a gene. The germline gives CDR1 DFQATT, CDR2 SNEGSKA (reference sequence). This CDR3 contains 15 residues. The CDR3 region is CSARAGGPPPYEQYF. In nucleotides, the CDR3 is TGCAGTGCTAGGGCAGGGGGCCCGCCCCCCTACGAGCAGTACTTC.

The chain combines TRBV7-2 with TRBJ1-1; D is unresolved. CDR3 length equals 13 residues. Germline V gene lookup returns CDR1 SGHTA and CDR2 FQGNSA. The ends were cut back, 5 bases at V and 4 bases at J, with 11 bases in the middle. CDR3 nucleotides: TGTGCCAGCAGCGTCGGACGGACCACTGAAGCTTTCTTT. The encoded protein is CASSVGRTTEAFF.

V usage is TRBV2 and J usage is TRBJ2-5, with D perhaps TRBD2 (6 bases). Looked up from germline, CDR1 is SNHLY and CDR2 is FYNNEI. V was clipped by 6 bases and J by 9 bases, with 17 bases between them. The CDR3 length is 13 residues. CDR3 amino acids: CASRREVFGAQYF. In nucleotides, the CDR3 is TGTGCCAGCAGGAGGGAGGTCTTTGGGGCCCAGTACTTC.

V usage is TRBV3-1 and J usage is TRBJ2-7; weak D call: TRBD1 (5 bases). V lost 4 bases to trimming and J lost 0 bases, with 10 bases between them. This CDR3 region has 14 residues. CDR1 is LGHDT and CDR2 is YNNKEL in the germline V gene (reference sequence). CDR3 nucleotides: TGTGCCAGCAGCCTCGGAACAGGCTCCTACGAGCAGTACTTC. Amino acids: CASSLGTGSYEQYF.

The chain has TRBV6-6 and TRBJ1-4, with D possibly TRBD1 on 6 matching bases. Trimming removed 5 bases at V and 8 bases at J, with 15 bases between. CDR3 length equals 14 residues. Germline assignment: CDR1 MNHNY and CDR2 SVGAGI (reference sequence). DNA for the CDR3: TGTGCCAGCAGTCCGGGACAACAGGAAGAAAAACTGTTTTTT. Its protein product is CASSPGQQEEKLFF.

The chain joins TRBV6-5 to TRBJ2-3, with a weak D call TRBD1 (5 bases). Trimming stripped 5 bases from V and 4 bases from J, with 16 bases between. Per germline, CDR1 MNHEY and CDR2 SVGAGI. CDR3 length: 15 amino acids. CDR3 bases: TGTGCCAGCAGTGCTTGGCAGGAAGGGGCAGATACGCAGTATTTT. Translation gives CASSAWQEGADTQYF.

In this sample, this clonotype turned up a few times. V is TRBV5-4 and J is TRBJ2-2, with D perhaps TRBD2 (6 bases). Germline-derived CDR1 and CDR2 are SGHNT and YYREEE (reference sequence). Trimming removed 4 bases at V and 4 bases at J, with 17 bases between. CDR3 size: 16 residues. CDR3 DNA sequence: TGTGCCAGCAGCACCAAGAGTAGCGGAAGCACCGGGGAGCTGTTTTTT. It is translated as CASSTKSSGSTGELFF.